What follows are 30 T cell receptor beta chains derived from one specimen sequenced in a study of blood T cell repertoires in COVID-19. Generated by immunoSEQ multiplex PCR, the TCRdb table keeps only in-frame clones and is missing some. Of 240,000 or so clones listed, about 86% are singletons. The sequencing input was peripheral blood. The source of these receptors is a man in his fifties or sixties with acute or convalescent COVID-19.

This chain joins TRBV15 and TRBJ1-5; D is unresolved. Germline V gene data show CDR1 as LNHNV and CDR2 as YYDKDF (reference sequence). V gave up 0 bases and J gave up 5 bases, with 14 bases separating them. This CDR3 is built from 16 residues. The CDR3 DNA sequence: TGTGCCACCAGCAGAGAAGGGAGGCGGGCCGATCAGCCCCAGCATTTT. Translation gives CATSREGRRADQPQHF.

J is TRBJ2-5 and V is TRBV6-2 or TRBV6-3, with D tentatively TRBD1 (5 bases). The ends were cut back, 4 bases at V and 6 bases at J, with 12 bases in the middle. CDR1 and CDR2 (germline): MNHEY, SVGEGT. This CDR3 spans 13 amino acids. The CDR3, as DNA: TGTGCCAGCAGTTTGACCAGGGTGCAGACCCAGTACTTC. It encodes CASSLTRVQTQYF.

This chain connects TRBV5-5 to TRBJ1-5, with 7 bases matching TRBD1. Germline V lookup: CDR1 SGHKS, CDR2 YYEKEE (reference sequence). The CDR3 totals 14 residues. Trimming took 4 bases from V and 6 from J; bases not matched to a gene: 7. The CDR3 loop reads CASSPRQGSQPQHF. The CDR3 DNA reads TGTGCCAGCAGCCCCAGACAGGGCTCTCAGCCCCAGCATTTT.

This clone was recorded once. J is TRBJ2-2 and V is TRBV5-4; 13 nucleotides match TRBD2. V dropped 4 bases and J dropped 5; count of bases not matched to a gene: 5. The CDR3 loop spans 16 amino acids. Germline V gene sequence: CDR1 SGHNT, CDR2 YYREEE (reference sequence). Here the CDR3 DNA reads TGTGCCAGCAGCCCGACTAGCGGGAGGTCTACCGGGGAGCTGTTTTTT. It specifies CASSPTSGRSTGELFF.

The chain is built from TRBV2 and TRBJ1-5; D call uncertain. Trimming left V 7 bases short and J 0 bases short, with 7 bases between. Germline V CDR1 and CDR2: SNHLY, FYNNEI. This CDR3 comprises 13 residues. CDR3 sequence (DNA): TGTGCCAGCACTAGTTATAGCAATCAGCCCCAGCATTTT. Encoded protein: CASTSYSNQPQHF.

The CDR3 nucleotides are TGTGCCAGTAGTATAGTGCCGGGTAATGAAAAACTGTTTTTT. It encodes CASSIVPGNEKLFF. This chain joins TRBV19 and TRBJ1-4, with D uncertain. CDR1 is LNHDA and CDR2 is SQIVND in the germline V gene (reference sequence). V shed 1 base and J shed 4 bases, with 7 bases lying between them. The length of the CDR3 is 14 residues.

This clone was found once. The rearrangement links TRBV14 to TRBJ1-1; D ambiguous. Germline-derived CDR1 and CDR2 are SGHDN and FVKESK. This CDR3 has 16 residues. V lost 1 base and J lost 0, with 12 bases in between. CDR3 amino acids: CASSQVNAVLNTEAFF. For the CDR3, the DNA is TGTGCCAGCAGCCAAGTTAATGCGGTATTGAACACTGAAGCTTTCTTT.

The genes are TRBV9 and TRBJ1-3; D call uncertain. Per the germline V gene, CDR1 is SGDLS and CDR2 is YYNGEE. Trimming left V 0 bases short and J 0 bases short, with 10 bases between. This CDR3 comprises 16 residues. CDR3 bases: TGTGCCAGCAGCGTAGGTAGCGGGAGCTCTGGAAACACCATATATTTT. Translation: CASSVGSGSSGNTIYF.

This rearrangement joins TRBV5-5 to TRBJ1-1; 7 bases agree with TRBD1. Per germline, CDR1 SGHKS and CDR2 YYEKEE (reference sequence). CDR3 length equals 16 residues. V dropped 2 bases and J dropped 4; count of bases not matched to a gene: 11. The CDR3 DNA reads TGTGCCAGCAGCTTTCGACAGGGCGCGGGGAGCACTGAAGCTTTCTTT. Residues: CASSFRQGAGSTEAFF.

This rearrangement joins TRBV5-1 to TRBJ2-7, with TRBD2 as a possible D gene (6 bases). Germline-derived CDR1 and CDR2 are SGHRS and YFSETQ. V was trimmed by 4 bases and J by 10 bases, leaving 18 bases between them. The CDR3 loop spans 13 amino acids. CDR3 region: CASSEGTSGVQYF. Here the CDR3 DNA reads TGCGCCAGCAGCGAAGGGACGTCGGGAGTACAGTACTTC. Together with reference TRBV5-1 and TRBJ2-7, the CDR3 gives the full variable domain: KAGVTQTPRYLIKTRGQQVTLSCSPISGHRSVSWYQQTPGQGLQFLFEYFSETQRNKGNFPGRFSGRQFSNSRSEMNVSTLELGDSALYLCASSEGTSGVQYFGPGTRLTVT.

This clone has only one observation. The chain couples TRBV30 to TRBJ2-1; D remains unclear. The germline V gene encodes CDR1 GTSNPN and CDR2 SVGIG (reference sequence). The V end was cut by 5 bases, the J end by 1 base, with 9 bases between. This CDR3 is built from 13 residues. This CDR3 is CAWAVRSYNEQFF. The CDR3 nucleotides are TGTGCCTGGGCCGTCAGGTCCTACAATGAGCAGTTCTTC.

The V and J genes are TRBV28 and TRBJ1-2; possible D gene TRBD1, 6 bases. The length of the CDR3 is 15 residues. Trimming pared 8 bases from V and 4 bases from J, leaving 20 bases between. CDR1 is MDHEN, CDR2 SYDVKM, per germline. CDR3 amino acids: CASADGGSLGYGYTF. The CDR3 coding sequence is TGTGCCAGCGCCGATGGGGGCAGCTTAGGCTATGGCTACACCTTC.

J is TRBJ1-1 and V is TRBV13; 9 bases line up with TRBD1. Germline V gives CDR1 PRHDT, CDR2 FYEKMQ (reference sequence). Germline trimming cut 3 bases from V and 6 bases from J; bases unmatched to any gene: 8. This CDR3 spans 15 amino acids. The CDR3 spells CASSLKTGGGAEAFF. The CDR3 bases are TGTGCCAGCAGCTTGAAGACAGGGGGGGGTGCTGAAGCTTTCTTT.

The V and J genes are TRBV9 and TRBJ2-7, with TRBD2 matching over 9 bases. The V gene's germline CDR1 is SGDLS and CDR2 YYNGEE. J was trimmed by 3 bases and V by 3 bases; bases with no gene match: 10. CDR3 length equals 16 residues. The CDR3 sequence: CASSAPTSGYSYEQYF. The CDR3 nucleotides are TGTGCCAGCAGCGCCCCGACTAGCGGTTATAGCTACGAGCAGTACTTC.

The chain links TRBV28 to TRBJ1-1; 8 nucleotides line up with TRBD1. In germline, CDR1 is MDHEN, CDR2 SYDVKM. This CDR3 comprises 14 residues. The V gene end was trimmed by 6 bases and the J gene end by 4 bases; junction bases not matched to a gene: 7. In DNA, the CDR3 is TGTGCCAGCAGGTTCGACAGGGGCGGCACTGAAGCTTTCTTT. It yields the protein CASRFDRGGTEAFF.

V is TRBV4-2 and J is TRBJ2-1; 10 nucleotides line up with TRBD2. CDR3 length equals 18 residues. In germline, CDR1 is LGHNA, CDR2 YNFKEQ. V was clipped by 4 bases and J by 5 bases; unmatched bases: 14. The DNA of the CDR3 is TGTGCCAGCAGCCGACTCGGACTAGCGGAGTTCACTCACAATGAGCAGTTCTTC. Amino acid sequence: CASSRLGLAEFTHNEQFF.

This clone has a handful of counts. The chain uses TRBV9 and TRBJ2-7, with a tentative D call TRBD1 (5 bases). CDR3 size: 14 residues. Germline V gene data show CDR1 as SGDLS and CDR2 as YYNGEE. Trimming left V 2 bases short and J 3 bases short, with 12 bases between. The CDR3 bases are TGTGCCAGCAGCGTCGACACAGGCGGCTACGAGCAGTACTTC. The encoded protein is CASSVDTGGYEQYF.

The chain joins TRBV21-1 to TRBJ1-5; the D segment call TRBD1 is taken from the table without a DNA check. TRBV21-1 is designated a pseudogene. The CDR3 has 17 amino acids. CDR3 region: CASSKHRGGYSNQPQHF. The CDR3 nucleotides are TGTGCCAGCAGCAAACACAGGGGGGGATATAGCAATCAGCCCCAGCATTTT.

V and J are TRBV30 and TRBJ2-3, with TRBD1 matching 8 bases. The CDR3 has 17 residues. Germline loops: CDR1 GTSNPN, CDR2 SVGIG (reference sequence). V gave up 0 bases and J gave up 2 bases; unmatched junction bases: 10. The CDR3 region has the DNA TGTGCCTGGAGTGTAGGCTATGGGGACAGGATCACAGATACGCAGTATTTT. Translated: CAWSVGYGDRITDTQYF.

The CDR3 DNA is TGTGCCAGCAGCCAAGCCGCGGGAGGGACCTACAATGAGCAGTTCTTC. Protein product: CASSQAAGGTYNEQFF. This rearrangement joins TRBV3-1 (or the pseudogene TRBV3-2) to TRBJ2-1, with 9 bases aligning to TRBD2. CDR1 is LGHDT, CDR2 YNNKEL, per germline (reference sequence). This CDR3 is built from 16 residues. The J segment lost 2 bases and the V segment lost 1 base, leaving 3 bases of the junction unmatched.

The J gene is TRBJ2-1, the V gene TRBV5-1, with 10 bases matching TRBD2. J gave up 5 bases and V 6 bases, and 11 bases lay outside the gene matches. This CDR3 has 16 amino acids. Per the germline V gene, CDR1 is SGHRS and CDR2 is YFSETQ. The DNA for the CDR3 is TGCGCCAGCAAAAATCCCAGCGGGAGGGGGCACAATGAGCAGTTCTTC. Translating it yields CASKNPSGRGHNEQFF. The full variable domain, rest sourced from reference TRBV5-1 and TRBJ2-1, is KAGVTQTPRYLIKTRGQQVTLSCSPISGHRSVSWYQQTPGQGLQFLFEYFSETQRNKGNFPGRFSGRQFSNSRSEMNVSTLELGDSALYLCASKNPSGRGHNEQFFGPGTRLTVL.

V usage is TRBV24-1 and J usage is TRBJ2-1; D is possibly TRBD2 (6 bases). V was trimmed by 2 bases and J by 13 bases, leaving 17 bases between them. CDR1 and CDR2 from the germline V gene are KGHDR and SFDVKD. There are 14 residues in the CDR3. This chain's CDR3 is CATSDYGGVREQFF. The CDR3 DNA follows: TGTGCCACCAGTGATTACGGGGGAGTCAGGGAACAGTTCTTC.

The rearrangement uses TRBV30 and TRBJ2-1; D remains ambiguous. Trimming left V 2 bases short and J 4 bases short, with 3 bases between. The germline CDR1 and CDR2 sequences are GTSNPN and SVGIG (reference sequence). This CDR3 is built from 11 residues. This CDR3 is CAWSPYNEQFF. CDR3 DNA: TGTGCCTGGAGTCCATACAATGAGCAGTTCTTC.

This clone was seen once. The rearrangement uses TRBV10-3 and TRBJ2-3, with 9 bases lining up with TRBD2. Trimming took 4 bases from V and 4 from J; bases not matched to a gene: 6. This CDR3 spans 15 amino acids. Germline V gene lookup returns CDR1 ENHRY and CDR2 SYGVKD. CDR3 nucleotide sequence: TGTGCCATCAGTGGGAATAGCGGGAGTTCAGATACGCAGTATTTT. Its protein is CAISGNSGSSDTQYF.

The CDR3 DNA reads as TGTGCCAGTAGTCAGTCGGTAGCGGGAGTCCAGGAGACCCAGTACTTC. Encoded protein: CASSQSVAGVQETQYF. This rearrangement joins TRBV19 to TRBJ2-5; TRBD2 matches 9 bases. This CDR3 comprises 16 residues. Trimming at V came to 5 bases and at J to 5 bases, leaving 12 bases not matched to a gene. CDR1 and CDR2 (germline): LNHDA, SQIVND (reference sequence).

The rearrangement links TRBV5-1 to TRBJ2-1, with D perhaps matching TRBD1 (6 bases). The germline V gene has CDR1 SGHRS and CDR2 YFSETQ. The CDR3 consists of 13 residues. Trimming shortened V by 4 bases and J by 5 bases, and 10 bases separated the two germline ends. CDR3 sequence (DNA): TGCGCCAGCAGCGTCGGACAGAACAATGAGCAGTTCTTC. Translating gives CASSVGQNNEQFF.

The chain couples TRBV2 to TRBJ1-1; the D gene is possibly TRBD1 (6 bases). The germline V and J ends were trimmed by 6 bases and 3 bases, with 11 bases remaining between them. The CDR3 sequence is 13 residues long. CDR1 and CDR2 from the germline V gene are SNHLY and FYNNEI. CDR3 loop: CASRREGDTEAFF. In nucleotides, the CDR3 is TGTGCCAGCAGGAGGGAGGGGGACACTGAAGCTTTCTTT.

The chain carries TRBV3-1 (or the pseudogene TRBV3-2) and TRBJ2-2; no definite D call. Germline V CDR1 and CDR2: LGHDT, YNNKEL (reference sequence). The CDR3 length is 12 residues. V lost 4 bases and J 3 bases, leaving 3 bases between the germline ends. The CDR3 is CASSLYTGELFF. CDR3 bases: TGTGCCAGCAGCCTCTACACCGGGGAGCTGTTTTTT.

This clone was recorded only once. The genes are TRBV11-2 and TRBJ1-5; 8 bases agree with TRBD1. CDR1 and CDR2 (germline): SGHAT, FQNNGV. The CDR3 has 17 amino acids. With V trimmed by 5 bases and J by 0 bases, 9 bases remained unmatched. The CDR3 DNA sequence: TGTGCCAGCAGCCCACGGACAGGGCTATATAGCAATCAGCCCCAGCATTTT. Its translation: CASSPRTGLYSNQPQHF.

The CDR3 DNA is TGTGCCAGCAGTTTGGTTCAAACGGGACAGGGGGCCAGTCAGCCCCAGCATTTT. Translating gives CASSLVQTGQGASQPQHF. The chain couples TRBV28 to TRBJ1-5, with TRBD1 matching over 12 bases. Trimming took 3 bases from V and 6 from J; bases not matched to a gene: 12. This CDR3 contains 18 residues. Germline lookup yields CDR1 MDHEN and CDR2 SYDVKM.